Listed below are T cell receptor beta chains from one sample, sequenced in a study of shared clonotypes between healthy human individuals. The data were produced by immunoSEQ multiplex PCR, yet TCRdb's version contains in-frame clones alone and is incomplete. The table shows around 1.4 million clones, with 97% to 99% occurring only once. The sample was naive CD4+ T cells sorted from blood. These receptors were obtained from a man aged 25 to 45 in good health. Both conserved end residues are part of each CDR3. The order of the fields is J gene, D gene, V gene, clone size, CDR3 protein, CDR3 DNA. D genes are given only for firm matches. Rows give clone size only sometimes, using once, few, many, or a class for an expanded clone.

j_call: TRBJ2-1
d_call: TRBD1
v_call: TRBV7-9
clone_size: -
cdr3_aa: CASSHTPGTGYFDEQFF
cdr3_nt: TGTGCCAGCAGCCATACTCCCGGGACAGGGTATTTCGATGAGCAGTTCTTC

j_call: TRBJ2-4
d_call: TRBD1
v_call: TRBV18
clone_size: once
cdr3_aa: CASSRGQGGGIQYF
cdr3_nt: TGTGCCAGCTCACGCGGACAGGGCGGCGGCATTCAGTACTTC

j_call: TRBJ1-2
d_call: -
v_call: TRBV4-1
clone_size: -
cdr3_aa: CASSQGTLYGYTF
cdr3_nt: TGCGCCAGCAGCCAAGGGACCCTTTATGGCTACACCTTC

j_call: TRBJ2-3
d_call: TRBD2
v_call: TRBV7-2
clone_size: -
cdr3_aa: CASTLAALTDTQYF
cdr3_nt: TGTGCCAGCACCCTAGCGGCGCTCACAGATACGCAGTATTTT

j_call: TRBJ1-2
d_call: -
v_call: TRBV4-2
clone_size: -
cdr3_aa: CASSQAGPQGGYTF
cdr3_nt: TGTGCCAGCAGCCAAGCGGGACCCCAGGGTGGCTACACCTTC

j_call: TRBJ2-3
d_call: TRBD1
v_call: TRBV5-1
clone_size: -
cdr3_aa: CASSLGQGVADTQYF
cdr3_nt: TGCGCCAGCAGCTTAGGACAGGGGGTCGCAGATACGCAGTATTTT

j_call: TRBJ2-7
d_call: -
v_call: TRBV7-6
clone_size: -
cdr3_aa: CASSLESNRVVSYEQYF
cdr3_nt: TGTGCCAGCAGCTTAGAATCCAACAGGGTCGTCTCCTACGAGCAGTACTTC

j_call: TRBJ1-5
d_call: TRBD1
v_call: TRBV7-2
clone_size: -
cdr3_aa: CASSSGTAGGRPQHF
cdr3_nt: TGTGCCAGCAGCAGCGGGACAGCTGGGGGGAGGCCCCAGCATTTT

j_call: TRBJ2-3
d_call: -
v_call: TRBV2
clone_size: -
cdr3_aa: CASTRGRTDTQYF
cdr3_nt: TGTGCCAGCACCCGAGGTCGCACAGATACGCAGTATTTT

j_call: TRBJ2-1
d_call: TRBD2
v_call: TRBV18
clone_size: -
cdr3_aa: CASSPSLAGENEQFF
cdr3_nt: TGTGCCAGCTCACCTTCTCTAGCGGGAGAAAATGAGCAGTTCTTC

j_call: TRBJ2-7
d_call: TRBD1
v_call: TRBV10-3
clone_size: -
cdr3_aa: CAISELQGGEQYF
cdr3_nt: TGTGCCATCAGTGAGTTACAGGGGGGCGAGCAGTACTTC

j_call: TRBJ2-5
d_call: -
v_call: TRBV11-2
clone_size: once
cdr3_aa: CASSLKYQETQYF
cdr3_nt: TGTGCCAGCAGCTTAAAGTACCAAGAGACCCAGTACTTC

j_call: TRBJ2-7
d_call: -
v_call: TRBV11-3
clone_size: -
cdr3_aa: CASSPNGLSYEQYF
cdr3_nt: TGTGCCAGCAGCCCGAACGGTCTATCCTACGAGCAGTACTTC

j_call: TRBJ2-2
d_call: -
v_call: TRBV7-2
clone_size: -
cdr3_aa: CASSLKAGVTGELFF
cdr3_nt: TGTGCCAGCAGCTTAAAGGCAGGGGTCACCGGGGAGCTGTTTTTT

j_call: TRBJ1-1
d_call: -
v_call: TRBV29-1
clone_size: -
cdr3_aa: CSASMGGGNTEAFF
cdr3_nt: TGCAGCGCTTCGATGGGCGGGGGGAACACTGAAGCTTTCTTT

j_call: TRBJ2-3
d_call: TRBD2
v_call: TRBV6-6
clone_size: -
cdr3_aa: CASSQHLADLTDTQYF
cdr3_nt: TGTGCCAGCAGCCAGCATCTAGCGGACCTCACAGATACGCAGTATTTT

j_call: TRBJ1-1
d_call: -
v_call: TRBV18
clone_size: -
cdr3_aa: CASSPPALGRNTEAFF
cdr3_nt: TGTGCCAGCTCACCACCAGCCCTTGGTCGGAACACTGAAGCTTTCTTT

j_call: TRBJ2-5
d_call: -
v_call: TRBV9
clone_size: -
cdr3_aa: CASSVGGGASPWTLETQYF
cdr3_nt: TGTGCCAGCAGCGTAGGTGGGGGCGCCTCCCCTTGGACCCTAGAGACCCAGTACTTC

j_call: TRBJ2-7
d_call: -
v_call: TRBV5-8
clone_size: -
cdr3_aa: CASSLAVFGVAYEQYF
cdr3_nt: TGTGCCAGCAGCTTGGCCGTATTCGGGGTGGCCTACGAGCAGTACTTC

j_call: TRBJ2-7
d_call: TRBD1
v_call: TRBV6-6
clone_size: -
cdr3_aa: CASSYSDRGPYEQYF
cdr3_nt: TGTGCCAGCAGTTACTCAGACAGGGGGCCCTACGAGCAGTACTTC

j_call: TRBJ2-1
d_call: TRBD2
v_call: TRBV29-1
clone_size: -
cdr3_aa: CSVGFAGGLNEQFF
cdr3_nt: TGCAGCGTTGGTTTTGCGGGAGGGCTCAATGAGCAGTTCTTC

j_call: TRBJ1-2
d_call: TRBD1
v_call: TRBV9
clone_size: -
cdr3_aa: CASSVGLPGQGSGSYGYTF
cdr3_nt: TGTGCCAGCAGCGTAGGTCTTCCGGGACAGGGGAGCGGCAGCTATGGCTACACCTTC

j_call: TRBJ2-5
d_call: -
v_call: TRBV30
clone_size: -
cdr3_aa: CAWSVGGWGEGETQYF
cdr3_nt: TGTGCCTGGAGTGTCGGTGGTTGGGGGGAAGGGGAGACCCAGTACTTC

j_call: TRBJ2-3
d_call: -
v_call: TRBV19
clone_size: -
cdr3_aa: CASSPGPSTDTQYF
cdr3_nt: TGTGCCAGTAGTCCGGGACCAAGCACAGATACGCAGTATTTT

j_call: TRBJ1-1
d_call: -
v_call: TRBV9
clone_size: -
cdr3_aa: CASSVLSRSGTEAFF
cdr3_nt: TGTGCCAGCAGCGTTCTGAGTAGAAGTGGCACTGAAGCTTTCTTT

j_call: TRBJ2-3
d_call: TRBD1
v_call: TRBV9
clone_size: -
cdr3_aa: CASSSGTGDTDTQYF
cdr3_nt: TGTGCCAGCAGTTCGGGGACAGGGGATACAGATACGCAGTATTTT

j_call: TRBJ1-2
d_call: -
v_call: TRBV30
clone_size: once
cdr3_aa: CAWSIYDRSWGYGYTF
cdr3_nt: TGTGCCTGGAGTATCTACGACCGTTCTTGGGGGTATGGCTACACCTTC

j_call: TRBJ2-3
d_call: -
v_call: TRBV10-3
clone_size: -
cdr3_aa: CAISYRDPTDTQYF
cdr3_nt: TGTGCCATCAGTTACAGGGATCCGACAGATACGCAGTATTTT

j_call: TRBJ2-2
d_call: -
v_call: TRBV18
clone_size: -
cdr3_aa: CASSPPWTLATGELFF
cdr3_nt: TGTGCCAGCTCACCACCCTGGACCCTAGCGACCGGGGAGCTGTTTTTT

j_call: TRBJ1-5
d_call: TRBD1
v_call: TRBV19
clone_size: -
cdr3_aa: CASSETGTGNQPQHF
cdr3_nt: TGTGCCAGTAGTGAAACCGGGACAGGCAATCAGCCCCAGCATTTT

j_call: TRBJ2-5
d_call: -
v_call: TRBV5-1
clone_size: -
cdr3_aa: CASSKSDRGLYPETQYF
cdr3_nt: TGCGCCAGCAGCAAGAGTGACAGGGGACTATATCCGGAGACCCAGTACTTC

j_call: TRBJ1-2
d_call: TRBD1
v_call: TRBV6-5
clone_size: -
cdr3_aa: CASSYKRQGDLGYTF
cdr3_nt: TGTGCCAGCAGTTACAAGCGCCAGGGGGATTTAGGCTACACCTTC

j_call: TRBJ2-3
d_call: TRBD2
v_call: TRBV29-1
clone_size: -
cdr3_aa: CSVDVTSGRDTQYF
cdr3_nt: TGCAGCGTTGATGTTACTAGCGGGAGGGATACGCAGTATTTT

j_call: TRBJ2-3
d_call: -
v_call: TRBV19
clone_size: once
cdr3_aa: CASSELPDTQYF
cdr3_nt: TGTGCCAGTAGTGAGCTCCCAGATACGCAGTATTTT

j_call: TRBJ2-1
d_call: -
v_call: TRBV7-2
clone_size: -
cdr3_aa: CASGPVFYNEQFF
cdr3_nt: TGTGCCAGCGGGCCAGTTTTCTACAATGAGCAGTTCTTC

j_call: TRBJ1-1
d_call: -
v_call: TRBV11-2
clone_size: -
cdr3_aa: CASSNPGGGTEAFF
cdr3_nt: TGTGCCAGCAGTAACCCGGGGGGCGGCACTGAAGCTTTCTTT

j_call: TRBJ2-4
d_call: -
v_call: TRBV5-6
clone_size: -
cdr3_aa: CASSYRGQGDIQYF
cdr3_nt: TGTGCCAGCAGCTACCGTGGCCAGGGAGACATTCAGTACTTC

j_call: TRBJ2-7
d_call: TRBD2
v_call: TRBV18
clone_size: -
cdr3_aa: CASSPLGLAGGMIYEQYF
cdr3_nt: TGTGCCAGCTCACCTTTGGGACTAGCGGGAGGAATGATCTACGAGCAGTACTTC

j_call: TRBJ2-5
d_call: -
v_call: TRBV27
clone_size: -
cdr3_aa: CASSGGGGETQYF
cdr3_nt: TGTGCCAGCAGTGGGGGAGGAGGAGAGACCCAGTACTTC

j_call: TRBJ1-4
d_call: TRBD1
v_call: TRBV11-2
clone_size: -
cdr3_aa: CASSSQQGAKGFF
cdr3_nt: TGTGCCAGCAGCTCCCAACAGGGGGCGAAGGGGTTTTTT

j_call: TRBJ2-2
d_call: TRBD1
v_call: TRBV29-1
clone_size: -
cdr3_aa: CSVRQGAGTGELFF
cdr3_nt: TGCAGCGTGCGACAGGGGGCCGGGACCGGGGAGCTGTTTTTT

j_call: TRBJ1-5
d_call: TRBD1
v_call: TRBV15
clone_size: -
cdr3_aa: CATSRGGQAQPQHF
cdr3_nt: TGTGCCACCAGCAGAGGCGGACAGGCTCAGCCCCAGCATTTT

j_call: TRBJ2-3
d_call: -
v_call: TRBV6-6
clone_size: -
cdr3_aa: CASLVTDTQYF
cdr3_nt: TGTGCCAGTCTGGTCACAGATACGCAGTATTTT